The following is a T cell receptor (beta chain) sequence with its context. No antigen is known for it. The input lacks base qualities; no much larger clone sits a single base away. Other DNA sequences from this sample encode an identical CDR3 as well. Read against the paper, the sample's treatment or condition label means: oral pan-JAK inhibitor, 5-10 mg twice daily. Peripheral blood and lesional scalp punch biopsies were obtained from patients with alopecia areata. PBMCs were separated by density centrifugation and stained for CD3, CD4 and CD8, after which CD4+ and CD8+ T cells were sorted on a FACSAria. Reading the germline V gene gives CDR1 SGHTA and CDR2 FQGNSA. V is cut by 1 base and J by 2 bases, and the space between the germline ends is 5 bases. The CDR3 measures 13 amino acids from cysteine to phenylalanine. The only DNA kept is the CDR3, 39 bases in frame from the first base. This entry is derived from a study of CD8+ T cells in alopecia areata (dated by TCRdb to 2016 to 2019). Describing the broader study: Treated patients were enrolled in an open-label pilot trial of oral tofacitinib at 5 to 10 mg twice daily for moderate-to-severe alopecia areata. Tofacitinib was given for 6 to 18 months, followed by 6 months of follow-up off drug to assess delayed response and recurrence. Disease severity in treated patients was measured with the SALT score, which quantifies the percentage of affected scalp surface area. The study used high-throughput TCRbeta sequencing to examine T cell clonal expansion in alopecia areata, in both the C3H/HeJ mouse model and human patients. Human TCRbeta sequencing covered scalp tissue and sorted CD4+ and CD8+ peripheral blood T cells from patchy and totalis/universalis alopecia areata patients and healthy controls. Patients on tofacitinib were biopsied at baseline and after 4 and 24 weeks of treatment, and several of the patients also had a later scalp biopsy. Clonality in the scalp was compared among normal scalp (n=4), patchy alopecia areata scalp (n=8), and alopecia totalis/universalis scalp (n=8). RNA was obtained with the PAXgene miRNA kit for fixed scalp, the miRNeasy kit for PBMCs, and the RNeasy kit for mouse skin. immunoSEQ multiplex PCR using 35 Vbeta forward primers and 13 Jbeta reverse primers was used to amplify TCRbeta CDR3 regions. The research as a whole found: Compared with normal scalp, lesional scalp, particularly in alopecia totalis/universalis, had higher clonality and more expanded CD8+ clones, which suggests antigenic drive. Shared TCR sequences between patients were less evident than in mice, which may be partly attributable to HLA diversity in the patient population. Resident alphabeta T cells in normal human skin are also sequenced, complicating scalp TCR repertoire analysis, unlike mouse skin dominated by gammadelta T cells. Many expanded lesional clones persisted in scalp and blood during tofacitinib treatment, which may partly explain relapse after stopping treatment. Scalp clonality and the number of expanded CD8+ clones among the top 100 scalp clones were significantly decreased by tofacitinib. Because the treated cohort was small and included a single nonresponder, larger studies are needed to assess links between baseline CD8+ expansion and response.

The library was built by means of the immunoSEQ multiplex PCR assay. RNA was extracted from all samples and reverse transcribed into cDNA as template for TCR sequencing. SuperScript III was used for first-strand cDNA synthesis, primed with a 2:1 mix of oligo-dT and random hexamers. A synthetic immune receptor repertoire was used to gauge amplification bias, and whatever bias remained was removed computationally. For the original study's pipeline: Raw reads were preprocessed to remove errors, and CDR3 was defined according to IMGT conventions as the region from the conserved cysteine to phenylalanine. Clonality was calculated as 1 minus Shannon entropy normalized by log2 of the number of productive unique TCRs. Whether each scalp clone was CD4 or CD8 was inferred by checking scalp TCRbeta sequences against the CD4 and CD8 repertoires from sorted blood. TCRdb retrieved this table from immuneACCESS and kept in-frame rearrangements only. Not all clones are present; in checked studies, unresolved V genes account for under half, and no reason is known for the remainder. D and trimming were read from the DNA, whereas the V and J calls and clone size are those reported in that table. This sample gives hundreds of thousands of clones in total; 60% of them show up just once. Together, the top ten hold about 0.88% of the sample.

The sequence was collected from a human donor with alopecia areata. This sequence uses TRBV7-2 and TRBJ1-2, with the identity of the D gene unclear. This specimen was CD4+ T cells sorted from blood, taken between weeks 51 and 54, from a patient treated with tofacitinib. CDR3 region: CASSLGQNYGYTF. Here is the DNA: TGTGCCAGCAGCTTAGGCCAAAACTATGGCTACACCTTC.